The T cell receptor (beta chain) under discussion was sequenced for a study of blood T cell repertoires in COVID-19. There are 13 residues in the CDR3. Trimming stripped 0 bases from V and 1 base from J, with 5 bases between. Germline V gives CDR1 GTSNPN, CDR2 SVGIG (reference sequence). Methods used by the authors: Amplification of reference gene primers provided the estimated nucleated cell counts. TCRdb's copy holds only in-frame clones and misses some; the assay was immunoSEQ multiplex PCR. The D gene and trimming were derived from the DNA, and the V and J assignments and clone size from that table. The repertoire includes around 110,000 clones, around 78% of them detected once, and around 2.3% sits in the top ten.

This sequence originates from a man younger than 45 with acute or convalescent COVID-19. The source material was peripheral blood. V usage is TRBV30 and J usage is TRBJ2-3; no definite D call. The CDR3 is CAWSVARTDTQYF. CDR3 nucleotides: TGTGCCTGGAGTGTAGCCCGCACAGATACGCAGTATTTT.